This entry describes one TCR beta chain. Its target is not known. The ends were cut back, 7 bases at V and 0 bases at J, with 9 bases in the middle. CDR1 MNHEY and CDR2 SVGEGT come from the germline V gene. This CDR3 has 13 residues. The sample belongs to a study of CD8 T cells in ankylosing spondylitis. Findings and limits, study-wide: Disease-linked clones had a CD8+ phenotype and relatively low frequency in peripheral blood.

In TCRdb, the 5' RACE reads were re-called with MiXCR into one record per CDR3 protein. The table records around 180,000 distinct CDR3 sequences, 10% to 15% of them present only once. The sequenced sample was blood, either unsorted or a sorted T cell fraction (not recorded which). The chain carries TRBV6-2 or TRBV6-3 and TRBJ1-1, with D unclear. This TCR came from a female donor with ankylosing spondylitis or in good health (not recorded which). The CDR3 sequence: CASNYQLNTEAFF. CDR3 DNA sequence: TGTGCCAGCAACTATCAGCTGAACACTGAAGCTTTCTTT.